One and the same sample provided the 11 T cell receptor beta chains below, sequenced in a study of T cell responses to AZD1222 COVID-19 vaccine. Profiled with immunoSEQ multiplex PCR; TCRdb holds only in-frame clones, not every one. The sample carries 90,000 to 130,000 clones, around nine tenths recorded once. The sequenced sample was peripheral blood, obtained 28 days after the second AZD1222 dose. The receptors derive from an adult who received the AZD1222 COVID-19 vaccine.

This clone was seen only once. The V and J genes are TRBV6-1 and TRBJ2-1; the match to TRBD2 covers 8 bases. With 3 bases clipped from V and 0 bases from J, the junction kept 13 bases outside the gene matches. CDR1 is MNHNS, CDR2 SASEGT, per germline. The CDR3 is made up of 19 amino acids. CDR3 nucleotide sequence: TGTGCCAGCAGTGATCCACTAGCGGCCACTAAATTCTCCTACAATGAGCAGTTCTTC. Translating it yields CASSDPLAATKFSYNEQFF.

This chain connects TRBV9 to TRBJ1-2; D is perhaps TRBD1 (5 bases). Trimming removed 0 bases at V and 3 bases at J, with 6 bases between. Germline V gene data show CDR1 as SGDLS and CDR2 as YYNGEE. The CDR3 length is 13 residues. CDR3 protein: CASSVVQDYGYTF. CDR3 nucleotides: TGTGCCAGCAGCGTAGTACAGGACTATGGCTACACCTTC.

The chain has TRBV6-6 and TRBJ2-7; tentative D call: TRBD1 (6 bases). V dropped 6 bases and J dropped 4 bases, with 10 bases sitting between them. The CDR3 totals 12 residues. Germline CDR1 is MNHNY and CDR2 is SVGAGI (reference sequence). The CDR3 coding sequence is TGTGCCAGCAGCCAAACAGGGTACGAGCAGTACTTC. Protein sequence: CASSQTGYEQYF.

In nucleotides, the CDR3 is TGTGCCAGCAGTTACTCGACGCAGCCCCAGCATTTT. It specifies CASSYSTQPQHF. The chain has TRBV6-5 and TRBJ1-5; D uncertain. Trimming took off 0 bases at V and 7 bases at J, with 4 bases between the two ends. This CDR3 is built from 12 residues. Germline V gene sequence: CDR1 MNHEY, CDR2 SVGAGI.

The count of this clone is one. The rearrangement links TRBV5-4 to TRBJ1-4, with D possibly matching TRBD1 (5 bases). The CDR3 loop spans 13 amino acids. Trimming shortened V by 0 bases and J by 5 bases, and 5 bases separated the two germline ends. Germline V gene data show CDR1 as SGHNT and CDR2 as YYREEE (reference sequence). For the CDR3, the DNA is TGTGCCAGCAGCTTGGGACAGAATGAAAAACTGTTTTTT. Its translation: CASSLGQNEKLFF.

The V call is TRBV30, the J call TRBJ1-6, with D hard to call. Germline V gives CDR1 GTSNPN, CDR2 SVGIG (reference sequence). CDR3 length: 18 amino acids. V lost 4 bases to trimming and J lost 3 bases, with 22 bases between them. CDR3 sequence reads: CAWTIARAAILYNSPLHF. CDR3 sequence (DNA): TGTGCCTGGACCATCGCACGGGCGGCAATTCTCTATAATTCACCCCTCCACTTT.

The chain carries TRBV19 and TRBJ2-7, with D tentatively TRBD1 (5 bases). Per germline, CDR1 LNHDA and CDR2 SQIVND (reference sequence). The CDR3 contains 14 residues. Trimming stripped 3 bases from V and 1 base from J, with 10 bases between. CDR3 in DNA: TGTGCCAGTAGTATTCAGGACAAGTCCTACGAGCAGTACTTC. Its protein product is CASSIQDKSYEQYF.

The chain uses TRBV19 and TRBJ1-1, with D perhaps TRBD1 (5 bases). Germline-derived CDR1 and CDR2 are LNHDA and SQIVND (reference sequence). The CDR3 sequence is 14 residues long. V was pared by 6 bases and J by 0 bases, with 11 bases between. CDR3 protein: CASSRGGMNTEAFF. The CDR3 nucleotides read TGTGCCAGTAGCCGCGGGGGAATGAACACTGAAGCTTTCTTT.

Here the CDR3 reads CASSIGQGAADTQYF. The CDR3, as DNA: TGTGCCAGTAGTATAGGGCAGGGGGCCGCAGATACGCAGTATTTT. The chain couples TRBV19 to TRBJ2-3; 8 bases are shared with TRBD1. Germline CDR1 is LNHDA and CDR2 is SQIVND (reference sequence). Trimming took 1 base from V and 4 from J; bases not matched to a gene: 4. CDR3 size: 15 residues.

This clone was seen a handful of times. This chain joins TRBV4-3 and TRBJ1-2; TRBD1 agrees at 10 bases. The germline V gene has CDR1 LGHNA and CDR2 YSLEER. Trimming took 0 bases from V and 6 from J; bases not matched to a gene: 10. The CDR3 sequence is 17 residues long. The CDR3 sequence is CASSQDSGTGVSHGYTF. The CDR3, as DNA: TGCGCCAGCAGCCAAGATTCCGGGACAGGGGTTTCGCATGGCTACACCTTC.

CDR3 amino acids: CASSQDVWSPSGYEQYF. In nucleotides, the CDR3 is TGTGCCAGCAGCCAAGATGTTTGGTCCCCCTCGGGCTACGAGCAGTACTTC. This chain joins TRBV3-1 (or the pseudogene TRBV3-2) and TRBJ2-7; no firm D call. CDR1 is LGHDT, CDR2 YNNKEL, per germline (reference sequence). The ends were cut back, 0 bases at V and 3 bases at J, with 18 bases in the middle. The CDR3 sequence is 17 residues long.